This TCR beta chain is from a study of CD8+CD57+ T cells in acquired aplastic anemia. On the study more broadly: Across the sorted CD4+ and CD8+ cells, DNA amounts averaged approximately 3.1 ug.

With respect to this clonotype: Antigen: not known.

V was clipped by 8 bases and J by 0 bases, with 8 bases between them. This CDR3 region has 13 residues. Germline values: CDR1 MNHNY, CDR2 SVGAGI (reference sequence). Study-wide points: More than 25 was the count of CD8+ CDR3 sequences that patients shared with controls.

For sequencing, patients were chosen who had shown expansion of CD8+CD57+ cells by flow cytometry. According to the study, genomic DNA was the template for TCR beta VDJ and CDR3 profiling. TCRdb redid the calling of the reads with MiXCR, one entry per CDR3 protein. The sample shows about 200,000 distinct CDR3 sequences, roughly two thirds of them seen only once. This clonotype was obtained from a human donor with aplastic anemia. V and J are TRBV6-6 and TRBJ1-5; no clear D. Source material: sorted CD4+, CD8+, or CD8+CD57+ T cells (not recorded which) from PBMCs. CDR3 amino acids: CASQDYSNQPQHF. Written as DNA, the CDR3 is TGTGCCAGCCAAGATTATAGCAATCAGCCCCAGCATTTT.